One sample yielded the 11 T cell receptor beta chains listed below, sequenced in a study of shared clonotypes between healthy human individuals. The method was immunoSEQ multiplex PCR; TCRdb's version includes in-frame clones alone and lacks a portion of them. The sample includes some 1.5 million clones, roughly 95% of them seen just once. The sequencing input was naive CD4+ T cells sorted from blood. Sample subset: CD45RA+ positively selected. The receptors were sampled from a man aged 25 to 45 in good health.

The chain uses TRBV2 and TRBJ2-7; tentatively, D is TRBD1 (6 bases). This CDR3 is 14 amino acids long. CDR1 SNHLY and CDR2 FYNNEI come from the germline V gene. Trimming pared 4 bases from V and 1 base from J, leaving 11 bases between. This CDR3 is CASSVDRSSYEQYF. CDR3 DNA: TGTGCCAGCAGTGTAGACAGGTCGTCCTACGAGCAGTACTTC.

The chain recombines TRBV28 with TRBJ2-7; unclear D gene. Between the trimmed V and J ends, which lost 1 base and 3 bases, there was a span of 4 bases. The CDR3 is 12 amino acids. The V gene's germline CDR1 is MDHEN and CDR2 SYDVKM. The CDR3 sequence: CASSLLYYEQYF. The CDR3 coding sequence is TGTGCCAGCAGTTTATTATACTACGAGCAGTACTTC.

The rearrangement joins TRBV21-1 to TRBJ2-5. TRBV21-1 is noted as a pseudogene. This CDR3 is built from 14 residues. The CDR3 nucleotides are TGTGCCAGCCCCACGGGGGCAGGATGGGGGACCCAGTACTTC. Encoded protein: CASPTGAGWGTQYF.

The chain carries TRBV30 and TRBJ2-7; D might be TRBD2 (6 bases). The CDR3 has 13 residues. V lost 0 bases, J lost 3 bases, and 9 bases lay in between. Germline V lookup: CDR1 GTSNPN, CDR2 SVGIG (reference sequence). As DNA, the CDR3 is TGTGCCTGGAGTGTTGGCGGGGACTACGAGCAGTACTTC. Translating it yields CAWSVGGDYEQYF.

The chain links TRBV14 to TRBJ1-2; D not certain. CDR1 and CDR2 (germline): SGHDN, FVKESK. The germline V and J ends were trimmed by 5 bases and 4 bases, with 14 bases remaining between them. The CDR3 loop spans 14 amino acids. CDR3 in amino acids: CASSKTRSLYGYTF. The CDR3 nucleotides read TGTGCCAGCAGCAAAACCCGGAGCCTCTATGGCTACACCTTC.

The V and J genes are TRBV6-1 and TRBJ2-7; possibly TRBD1 for D (7 bases). Deletions cut 1 base from V and 3 bases from J, with 13 bases between. This CDR3 has 15 amino acids. CDR1 and CDR2 from the germline V gene are MNHNS and SASEGT. The CDR3 reads CASSEGGDSLYEQYF. CDR3 nucleotides: TGTGCCAGCAGTGAAGGGGGGGACAGCCTCTACGAGCAGTACTTC.

The chain combines TRBV5-1 with TRBJ1-1; D gene unclear. Looked up from germline, CDR1 is SGHRS and CDR2 is YFSETQ. This CDR3 has 15 residues. V was shortened by 0 bases and J by 5 bases, with 14 bases between the two germline ends. The CDR3 nucleotides are TGCGCCAGCAGCTTGGGTCCTCGGGTGGGGACTGAAGCTTTCTTT. Protein: CASSLGPRVGTEAFF.

The rearrangement joins TRBV9 to TRBJ2-7, with TRBD1 matching over 7 bases. The junction had 8 bases not matched to a gene; V was cut back by 4 bases and J by 1 base. Germline CDR1 reads SGDLS; CDR2 reads YYNGEE. The CDR3 covers 15 residues. The CDR3 region has the DNA TGTGCCAGCAGCCCCAGACAGGGACAATCCTACGAGCAGTACTTC. This codes for CASSPRQGQSYEQYF.

The chain joins TRBV9 to TRBJ1-1; tentative D call: TRBD1 (5 bases). The length of the CDR3 is 15 residues. Trimming cost V 6 bases and J 1 base, with 16 bases left between them. Per the germline V gene, CDR1 is SGDLS and CDR2 is YYNGEE. The CDR3 loop reads CASNLVGRGNTEAFF. The DNA for the CDR3 is TGTGCCAGCAACCTTGTTGGGAGGGGGAACACTGAAGCTTTCTTT.

The chain employs TRBV11-2 and TRBJ1-2, with 8 bases aligning to TRBD1. Germline assignment: CDR1 SGHAT and CDR2 FQNNGV. V was clipped by 5 bases and J by 5 bases; unmatched bases: 10. The CDR3 has 15 amino acids. In DNA form, the CDR3 reads TGTGCCAGCAGCCGTGGGACAGGAGGGAATTATGGCTACACCTTC. Protein: CASSRGTGGNYGYTF.

The CDR3 spells CASSLGPDGPSYEQYF. CDR3 DNA: TGTGCCAGCAGTTTGGGCCCCGACGGTCCTTCCTACGAGCAGTACTTC. This chain connects TRBV28 to TRBJ2-7, with no clear D. Trimming cost V 3 bases and J 1 base, with 16 bases left between them. Germline values: CDR1 MDHEN, CDR2 SYDVKM. The CDR3 totals 16 residues.